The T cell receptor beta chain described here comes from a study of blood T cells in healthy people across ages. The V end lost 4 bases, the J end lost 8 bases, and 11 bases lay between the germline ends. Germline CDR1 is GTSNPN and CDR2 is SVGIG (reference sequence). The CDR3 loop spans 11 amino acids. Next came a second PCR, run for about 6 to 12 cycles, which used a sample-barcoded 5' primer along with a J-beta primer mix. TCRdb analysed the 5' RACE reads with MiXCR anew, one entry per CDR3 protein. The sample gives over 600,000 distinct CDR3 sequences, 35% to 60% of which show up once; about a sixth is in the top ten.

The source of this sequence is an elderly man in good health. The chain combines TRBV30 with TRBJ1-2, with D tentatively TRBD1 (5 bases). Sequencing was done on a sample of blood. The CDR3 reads CAWIRGYGYTF. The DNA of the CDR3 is TGTGCCTGGATTCGGGGCTACGGCTACACCTTC. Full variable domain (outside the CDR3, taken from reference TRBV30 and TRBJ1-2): SQTIHQWPATLVQPVGSPLSLECTVEGTSNPNLYWYRQAAGRGLQLLFYSVGIGQISSEVPQNLSASRPQDRQFILSSKKLLLSDSGFYLCAWIRGYGYTFGSGTRLTVV.